This T cell receptor (beta chain) emerged from a study of cytotoxic CD8 clonotypes in ibrutinib-treated CLL. Study-wide background: Following a median roughly 13 months of treatment, with a range of 6 to 36, response samples were taken. The study, taken as a whole, reports: Clonality climbed at ibrutinib response, then dropped toward baseline at progression.

A 1 in 200,000 to 1 in 1 million T cell depth was the sequencing target. Generated by immunoSEQ multiplex PCR, the TCRdb table keeps only in-frame clones and is missing some. Among over 30,000 clones listed, 68% were seen once. For this clone: Its target is not known.

The CDR3 sequence is 12 residues long. From germline, CDR1 is MNHNY and CDR2 SVGAGI (reference sequence). Trimming stripped 6 bases from V and 8 bases from J, with 10 bases between. The chain employs TRBV6-6 and TRBJ1-4, with D possibly matching TRBD1 (5 bases). Sample: PBMCs, taken at disease progression, from a patient treated with ibrutinib. This clonotype was obtained from a human donor with chronic lymphocytic leukemia. CDR3 amino acids: CASSPGGEKLFF. The CDR3 DNA reads TGTGCCAGCAGCCCTGGGGGGGAAAAACTGTTTTTT.